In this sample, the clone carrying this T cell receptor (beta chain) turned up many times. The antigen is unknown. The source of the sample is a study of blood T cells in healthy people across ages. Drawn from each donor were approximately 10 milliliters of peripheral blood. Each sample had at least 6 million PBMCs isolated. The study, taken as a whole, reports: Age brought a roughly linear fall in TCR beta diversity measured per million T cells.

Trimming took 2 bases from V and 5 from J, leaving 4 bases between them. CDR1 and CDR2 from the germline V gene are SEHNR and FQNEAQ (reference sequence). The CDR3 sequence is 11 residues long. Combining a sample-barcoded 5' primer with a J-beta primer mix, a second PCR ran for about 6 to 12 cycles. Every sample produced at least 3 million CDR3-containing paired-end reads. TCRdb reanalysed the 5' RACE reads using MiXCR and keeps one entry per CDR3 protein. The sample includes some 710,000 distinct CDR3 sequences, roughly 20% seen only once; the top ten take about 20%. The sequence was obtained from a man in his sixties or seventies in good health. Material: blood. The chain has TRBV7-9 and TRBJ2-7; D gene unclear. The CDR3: CASSLSHEQYF. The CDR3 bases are TGTGCCAGCAGCTTATCGCACGAGCAGTACTTC. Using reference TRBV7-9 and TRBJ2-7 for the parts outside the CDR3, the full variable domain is DTGVSQNPRHKITKRGQNVTFRCDPISEHNRLYWYRQTLGQGPEFLTYFQNEAQLEKSRLLSDRFSAERPKGSFSTLEIQRTEQGDSAMYLCASSLSHEQYFGPGTRLTVT.